This passage covers 28 T cell receptor beta chains from one sample sequenced in a study of T cells in Graves' hyperthyroidism and ophthalmopathy. Template material for amplifying TCR beta CDR3 regions consisted of RNA transcripts. HTBI primers were the set used in a first-round RT-PCR of the TCR CDR3. TCRdb ran MiXCR on the multiplex PCR reads and lists one entry per CDR3 protein. Of about 570,000 distinct CDR3 sequences in the sample, about 45% were seen once. Sequenced: peripheral blood or thyroid tissue (not recorded which). These receptors were taken from an adult woman with Graves' disease, either hyperthyroidism or ophthalmopathy (not recorded which).

This clonotype was recorded a few times. CDR3 bases: TGTGCCAGCAGCACGTTGGGGGGAGAGACCCAGTACTTC. The encoded protein is CASSTLGGETQYF. The rearrangement links TRBV7-3 to TRBJ2-5; possible D gene TRBD2, 6 bases. In germline, CDR1 is SGHTA, CDR2 FQGTGA. V lost 5 bases, J lost 4 bases, and 11 bases lay in between. The CDR3 loop spans 13 amino acids.

The J gene is TRBJ1-6, the V gene TRBV7-8; 10 positions agree with TRBD1. Germline CDR1 SGHVS, CDR2 FQNEAQ. V was pared by 6 bases and J by 7 bases, with 9 bases of the junction left unmatched. The length of the CDR3 is 16 residues. This chain's CDR3 is CASSSGDRGRNSPLHF. CDR3 in DNA: TGTGCCAGCAGTTCGGGGGACAGGGGAAGGAATTCACCCCTCCACTTT.

The rearrangement uses TRBV5-8 and TRBJ2-7; TRBD2 matches 7 bases. The germline V gene has CDR1 SGHTS and CDR2 YDEGEE. Unmatched junction bases numbered 17, after V lost 0 bases and J lost 5 bases. CDR3 length: 18 amino acids. This CDR3 reads CASSLEGGYLREFHEQYF. The DNA of the CDR3 is TGTGCCAGCAGCTTGGAAGGAGGTTACTTGCGGGAGTTCCACGAGCAGTACTTC.

This clonotype was observed at least ten times. This sequence joins TRBV7-3 and TRBJ1-6, with D hard to call. V shed 2 bases and J shed 5 bases, with 7 bases lying between them. In germline, CDR1 is SGHTA, CDR2 FQGTGA. This CDR3 region has 14 residues. The CDR3 DNA reads as TGTGCCAGCAGCTTAGCGGGGAATAATTCACCCCTCCACTTT. This gives the protein CASSLAGNNSPLHF.

This clonotype has just a few counts. The V call is TRBV9, the J call TRBJ1-6; no definite D call. The germline V gene has CDR1 SGDLS and CDR2 YYNGEE. This CDR3 has 15 amino acids. Trimming stripped 0 bases from V and 9 bases from J, with 13 bases between. The CDR3 nucleotides are TGTGCCAGCAGCGTAGATCCCCTGCGGGGTTCACCCCTCCACTTT. It specifies CASSVDPLRGSPLHF.

This clonotype has only one observation. CDR3 sequence reads: CAISVDRSAEAFF. The CDR3 DNA reads as TGTGCCATCAGTGTTGACAGGTCCGCTGAAGCTTTCTTT. The chain employs TRBV10-3 and TRBJ1-1, with D maybe TRBD1 (6 bases). From germline, CDR1 is ENHRY and CDR2 SYGVKD. This CDR3 region has 13 residues. The V and J ends lost 4 bases and 6 bases respectively, with 12 bases between them.

This chain joins TRBV20-1 and TRBJ2-7; the match to TRBD2 covers 8 bases. Per the germline V gene, CDR1 is DFQATT and CDR2 is SNEGSKA (reference sequence). The CDR3 length is 14 residues. Germline trimming cut 6 bases from V and 4 bases from J; bases unmatched to any gene: 11. CDR3 in amino acids: CSASGSLGFYEQYF. The CDR3 coding sequence is TGCAGTGCCAGCGGGAGCCTCGGTTTTTACGAGCAGTACTTC.

This clonotype has a count of ten or more. V is TRBV20-1 and J is TRBJ1-2, with no clear D. There are 13 residues in the CDR3. V gave up 0 bases and J gave up 5 bases, with 10 bases separating them. CDR1 and CDR2 from the germline V gene are DFQATT and SNEGSKA (reference sequence). CDR3 in DNA: TGCAGTGCTAGAGAATCGGACCTTTATGGCTACACCTTC. Protein product: CSARESDLYGYTF.

This clonotype was seen ten or more times. The chain combines TRBV16 with TRBJ1-2; 11 positions match TRBD1. V was clipped by 4 bases and J by 6 bases; unmatched bases: 7. The CDR3 has 15 amino acids. CDR1 KGHSY and CDR2 FQNENV come from the germline V gene. This chain's CDR3 is CASSPWTGGVDGYTF. DNA for the CDR3: TGTGCCAGCAGCCCCTGGACAGGGGGCGTGGATGGCTACACCTTC.

V gene TRBV11-3 combines with J gene TRBJ2-5; D is possibly TRBD1 or TRBD2 (5 bases each). Germline CDR1 is SGHNT and CDR2 is YENEEA. Trimming took off 8 bases at V and 1 base at J, with 23 bases between the two ends. The CDR3 contains 17 residues. DNA of the CDR3: TGTGCCAGCCGAAAACGGGGACGGTGGGGTACCCAAGAGACCCAGTACTTC. It translates to CASRKRGRWGTQETQYF.

This clonotype showed up many times. This chain links TRBV7-9 with TRBJ2-2; D call uncertain. V was trimmed by 5 bases and J by 1 base, leaving 14 bases between them. This CDR3 has 16 amino acids. CDR1 and CDR2 from the germline V gene are SEHNR and FQNEAQ (reference sequence). CDR3: CASSPPVFENTGELFF. CDR3 bases: TGTGCCAGCAGCCCGCCCGTCTTTGAGAACACCGGGGAGCTGTTTTTT.

This rearrangement joins TRBV10-1 to TRBJ2-2, with 11 bases matching TRBD2. Germline V gene sequence: CDR1 WNHNN, CDR2 SYGVQD (reference sequence). This CDR3 is built from 17 residues. The V gene end was trimmed by 4 bases and the J gene end by 5 bases; junction bases not matched to a gene: 9. CDR3 residues: CASSAPLAGGSTGELFF. The CDR3 DNA sequence: TGCGCCAGCAGTGCGCCCCTAGCGGGAGGTAGTACCGGGGAGCTGTTTTTT.

This clonotype occurred once. The rearrangement uses TRBV19 and TRBJ1-1; 7 nucleotides align to TRBD1. Per germline, CDR1 LNHDA and CDR2 SQIVND (reference sequence). The CDR3 consists of 17 residues. After removal of 4 bases from V and 1 base from J, the junction contained 12 bases not matched to a gene. In DNA, the CDR3 is TGTGCCAGTAGTAGGACACAGGGGATGTACGGGAACACTGAAGCTTTCTTT. Its translation: CASSRTQGMYGNTEAFF.

In this sample, this clonotype turned up many times. The rearrangement links TRBV6-5 to TRBJ1-6; TRBD1 might be the D (5 bases). V lost 6 bases and J lost 4, with 13 bases in between. This CDR3 is 15 amino acids long. The V gene's germline CDR1 is MNHEY and CDR2 SVGAGI. CDR3 DNA: TGTGCCAGCAGCCAATATAGGGGATATAATTCACCCCTCCACTTT. It codes for CASSQYRGYNSPLHF.

This clonotype has ten or more counts. The CDR3: CASSLERVEQETQYF. CDR3 DNA sequence: TGTGCCAGCAGTTTAGAGCGGGTAGAGCAAGAGACCCAGTACTTC. The rearrangement uses TRBV28 and TRBJ2-5; D may be TRBD2 (6 bases). The germline V and J ends were trimmed by 2 bases and 2 bases, with 12 bases remaining between them. CDR3 length: 15 residues. Germline loops: CDR1 MDHEN, CDR2 SYDVKM.

This clonotype turned up a few times. The chain combines TRBV28 with TRBJ1-2, with D hard to call. The CDR3 consists of 16 residues. CDR1 MDHEN and CDR2 SYDVKM come from the germline V gene. V dropped 1 base and J dropped 1 base, with 13 bases sitting between them. In DNA, the CDR3 is TGTGCCAGCAGTTTATCGTTGGGCAGCCTTAACTATGGCTACACCTTC. Encoded protein: CASSLSLGSLNYGYTF.

The chain uses TRBV2 and TRBJ2-5, with D maybe TRBD2 (6 bases). The CDR3 extends over 13 amino acids. V was clipped by 6 bases and J by 5 bases, with 13 bases between them. Germline V lookup: CDR1 SNHLY, CDR2 FYNNEI. CDR3 sequence (DNA): TGTGCCAGCAGGCGACTAGGGGAGGAGACCCAGTACTTC. Translating gives CASRRLGEETQYF.

The rearrangement uses TRBV2 and TRBJ2-6; TRBD1 might be the D (6 bases). CDR3 length: 19 amino acids. The V gene's germline CDR1 is SNHLY and CDR2 FYNNEI. V shed 6 bases and J shed 0 bases, with 21 bases lying between them. The CDR3, as DNA: TGTGCCAGCAGCCACCGCCTTACAGGGTTCAGCTCTGGGGCCAACGTCCTGACTTTC. This encodes CASSHRLTGFSSGANVLTF.

This clonotype was counted once. The V gene is TRBV9, the J gene TRBJ1-2, with 9 bases identical to TRBD1. The CDR3 is 16 residues long. The germline V gene encodes CDR1 SGDLS and CDR2 YYNGEE. V lost 3 bases and J lost 3; bases outside the gene matches: 9. CDR3 amino acids: CASSGDGTGLDYGYTF. The CDR3 nucleotides read TGTGCCAGCAGCGGAGATGGGACAGGGTTGGACTATGGCTACACCTTC.

The chain couples TRBV15 to TRBJ1-4, with D tentatively TRBD1 (5 bases). Germline V gene sequence: CDR1 LNHNV, CDR2 YYDKDF (reference sequence). The CDR3 spans 14 residues. V was clipped by 6 bases and J by 4 bases, with 12 bases between them. The CDR3 sequence is CATRGTSHNEKLFF. The CDR3 DNA is TGTGCCACCAGGGGGACTTCACATAATGAAAAACTGTTTTTT.

The V and J genes are TRBV11-2 and TRBJ2-5; 10 bases match TRBD2. The germline V gene has CDR1 SGHAT and CDR2 FQNNGV. The CDR3 has 16 amino acids. V lost 3 bases to trimming and J lost 5 bases; unmatched junction nucleotides: 9. CDR3 DNA: TGTGCCAGCAGCTTGGGGGCTAGCGGGAGCAGGGAGACCCAGTACTTC. Translated, it gives CASSLGASGSRETQYF.

The chain combines TRBV2 with TRBJ2-5; TRBD2 is a possible D gene (6 bases). CDR1 SNHLY and CDR2 FYNNEI come from the germline V gene. The germline V and J ends were trimmed by 8 bases and 5 bases, with 21 bases remaining between them. There are 15 residues in the CDR3. CDR3 coding DNA: TGTGCCAGCGGGGGGACCCCCGGAACCGGGGAGACCCAGTACTTC. This translates into CASGGTPGTGETQYF.

The V and J genes are TRBV25-1 and TRBJ2-5, with 11 positions matching TRBD2. The germline V gene has CDR1 MGHDK and CDR2 SYGVNS. CDR3 size: 17 residues. Trimming took 1 base from V and 2 from J; bases not matched to a gene: 6. In nucleotides, the CDR3 is TGTGCCAGCAGTGAATTTCTAGCGGGAGGCATACAAGAGACCCAGTACTTC. Translated: CASSEFLAGGIQETQYF.

Points on this clonotype: Relative to the germline gene, one junction end is altered; a read error may explain this. The rearrangement links TRBV4-1 to TRBJ1-6; D not certain. CDR3 length: 15 amino acids. Germline V gives CDR1 MGHRA, CDR2 YSYEKL. The CDR3 sequence is CASSQAGGLNSPLHF. The CDR3 DNA sequence: TGTGCCAGCAGCCAAGCAGGAGGGCTCAATTCACCCCTCCACTTT.

This clonotype was counted ten times or more. The J gene is TRBJ1-1, the V gene TRBV6-5; 8 nucleotides line up with TRBD1. With V trimmed by 6 bases and J by 4 bases, 19 bases remained unmatched. The germline gives CDR1 MNHEY, CDR2 SVGAGI. The CDR3 covers 18 residues. The CDR3 here is CASSRSTTGVVWRTEAFF. The DNA for the CDR3 is TGTGCCAGCAGCCGAAGCACGACAGGGGTTGTGTGGCGCACTGAAGCTTTCTTT.

Many counts were recorded for this clonotype. The chain uses TRBV7-9 and TRBJ2-5, with D possibly being TRBD1 (5 bases). The germline V gene has CDR1 SEHNR and CDR2 FQNEAQ (reference sequence). The CDR3 runs 16 residues. The germline V and J ends were trimmed by 7 bases and 3 bases, with 21 bases remaining between them. CDR3 region: CASTSSRAHNEETQYF. In nucleotides, the CDR3 is TGTGCCAGCACCTCAAGCAGGGCTCACAACGAAGAGACCCAGTACTTC.

J is TRBJ2-1 and V is TRBV29-1; 11 nucleotides match TRBD2. The CDR3 spans 14 residues. Looked up from germline, CDR1 is SQVTM and CDR2 is ANQGSEA. V was clipped by 3 bases and J by 8 bases; unmatched bases: 6. CDR3 coding DNA: TGCAGCGTTGAGTCCCCTAGCGGGAGGTATGAGCAGTTCTTC. Encoded protein: CSVESPSGRYEQFF.

A few counts support this clonotype. This sequence joins TRBV5-5 and TRBJ1-1, with a tentative D call TRBD1 (5 bases). The V and J ends lost 1 base and 4 bases respectively, with 11 bases between them. The CDR3 extends over 14 amino acids. Germline V gives CDR1 SGHKS, CDR2 YYEKEE (reference sequence). The CDR3 region is CASSLPGKATEAFF. CDR3 nucleotide sequence: TGTGCCAGCAGCTTGCCAGGGAAAGCCACTGAAGCTTTCTTT. Supplemented by reference TRBV5-5 and TRBJ1-1, the full variable domain reads DAGVTQSPTHLIKTRGQQVTLRCSPISGHKSVSWYQQVLGQGPQFIFQYYEKEERGRGNFPDRFSARQFPNYSSELNVNALLLGDSALYLCASSLPGKATEAFFGQGTRLTVV.